These 9 T cell receptor beta chains were all obtained from the same sample, sequenced in a study of beta chain features in type 1 diabetes. Expressed TCRB transcripts were sequenced because the entire RNA isolate underwent reverse transcription. The protocol was immunoSEQ multiplex PCR, while the TCRdb copy is restricted to in-frame clones and leaves out a portion. The sample consists of 500,000 to 800,000 clones, 9.5% to 15% of them appearing once. Antigens for these TCRs are unknown. Study findings and constraints: TCRB CDR3s were moderately but significantly shorter in Type 1 diabetes patients in all four CD4+ subsets.

Sequencing input: naive CD4+ T cells from blood. The receptors were gathered from a young man with type 1 diabetes.

The gene calls are TRBV7-9 and TRBJ1-5; the match to TRBD1 covers 7 bases. Germline trimming cut 6 bases from V and 7 bases from J; bases unmatched to any gene: 9. CDR3 length: 14 amino acids. Per the germline V gene, CDR1 is SEHNR and CDR2 is FQNEAQ (reference sequence). The CDR3 DNA follows: TGTGCCAGCAGTACAGGGGCGTTATACCAGCCCCAGCATTTT. Residues: CASSTGALYQPQHF.

V usage is TRBV9 and J usage is TRBJ1-6, with TRBD1 as a possible D gene (6 bases). This CDR3 is 15 amino acids long. Germline V gene sequence: CDR1 SGDLS, CDR2 YYNGEE. The V end was cut by 3 bases, the J end by 8 bases, with 15 bases between. The CDR3 DNA sequence: TGTGCCAGCAGCGACCTTTCCTACAGGGATTCACCCCTCCACTTT. Its translation is CASSDLSYRDSPLHF.

The V and J genes are TRBV15 and TRBJ2-3, with TRBD1 identical over 8 bases. CDR1 is LNHNV, CDR2 YYDKDF, per germline (reference sequence). J was trimmed by 0 bases and V by 3 bases; bases with no gene match: 2. This CDR3 is 15 amino acids long. The CDR3, as DNA: TGTGCCACCAGCAGGGGACAGGTTAGCACAGATACGCAGTATTTT. As protein: CATSRGQVSTDTQYF.

This clone was seen only a few times. This chain connects TRBV7-2 to TRBJ1-2, with 7 bases that match TRBD1. The CDR3 has 13 residues. The V and J ends lost 5 bases and 6 bases, in that order; junction bases with no gene match: 6. Germline V gives CDR1 SGHTA, CDR2 FQGNSA. CDR3 protein: CASSTGTVNGYTF. The CDR3 DNA is TGTGCCAGCAGCACTGGGACAGTTAATGGCTACACCTTC.

J is TRBJ1-5 and V is TRBV7-2; the D gene is possibly TRBD1 (5 bases). In germline, CDR1 is SGHTA, CDR2 FQGNSA. V was pared by 1 base and J by 6 bases, with 13 bases between. The CDR3 has 15 residues. In DNA form, the CDR3 reads TGTGCCAGCAGCTTAGTCTCAGGGCCAGGTCAGCCCCAGCATTTT. Translating gives CASSLVSGPGQPQHF.

In this sample, this clone turned up a few times. V usage is TRBV7-2 and J usage is TRBJ1-1; a possible D gene is TRBD1 (6 bases). Germline CDR1 and CDR2: SGHTA and FQGNSA. This CDR3 has 13 residues. The V end lost 5 bases, the J end lost 5 bases, and 12 bases lay between the germline ends. Written as DNA, the CDR3 is TGTGCCAGCAGCCCACAGGGAAGGACTGAAGCTTTCTTT. It specifies CASSPQGRTEAFF. The variable domain in full, with the rest retrieved from reference TRBV7-2 and TRBJ1-1, is GAGVSQSPSNKVTEKGKDVELRCDPISGHTALYWYRQSLGQGLEFLIYFQGNSAPDKSGLPSDRFSAERTGGSVSTLTIQRTQQEDSAVYLCASSPQGRTEAFFGQGTRLTVV.

The chain uses TRBV4-2 and TRBJ1-2; weak D call: TRBD1 (6 bases). Germline V gene sequence: CDR1 LGHNA, CDR2 YNFKEQ. The CDR3 is 16 amino acids. The V end lost 1 base, the J end lost 2 bases, and 14 bases lay between the germline ends. The CDR3 DNA sequence: TGTGCCAGCAGCCAAGGCCCCACAGGGCCCAACTATGGCTACACCTTC. As protein: CASSQGPTGPNYGYTF.

The table lists this clone with a few counts. The chain combines TRBV19 with TRBJ1-1, with TRBD1 matching over 9 bases. CDR3 length equals 15 residues. V trimming: 1 base; J trimming: 4 bases; junction bases outside the gene matches: 4. Germline V CDR1 and CDR2: LNHDA, SQIVND (reference sequence). CDR3 coding DNA: TGTGCCAGTAGTATAGGAGGACAGGGGCTCACTGAAGCTTTCTTT. Translated: CASSIGGQGLTEAFF.

This clone was observed a few times. V usage is TRBV10-3 and J usage is TRBJ1-1; 8 bases agree with TRBD1. The V segment lost 6 bases and the J segment 4 bases; nucleotides outside the gene matches: 7. Germline CDR1 is ENHRY and CDR2 is SYGVKD. The CDR3 extends over 14 amino acids. CDR3 amino acids: CAISTGGRGTEAFF. CDR3 nucleotides: TGTGCCATCAGCACAGGGGGTCGGGGCACTGAAGCTTTCTTT.